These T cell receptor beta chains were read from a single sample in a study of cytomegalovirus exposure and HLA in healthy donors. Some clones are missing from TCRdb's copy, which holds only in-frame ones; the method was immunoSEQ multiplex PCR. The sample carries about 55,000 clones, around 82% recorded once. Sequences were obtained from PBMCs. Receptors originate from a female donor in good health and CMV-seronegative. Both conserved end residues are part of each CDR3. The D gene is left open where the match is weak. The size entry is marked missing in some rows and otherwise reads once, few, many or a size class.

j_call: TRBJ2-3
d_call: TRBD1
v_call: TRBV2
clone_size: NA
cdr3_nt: TGTGCCAGCAGTACTACCGGGACAGGAGATACGCAGTATTTT
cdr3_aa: CASSTTGTGDTQYF

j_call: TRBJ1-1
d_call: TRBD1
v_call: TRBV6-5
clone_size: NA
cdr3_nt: TGTGCCAGCAGTCGCGGACAGGGCATGAACACTGAAGCTTTCTTT
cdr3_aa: CASSRGQGMNTEAFF

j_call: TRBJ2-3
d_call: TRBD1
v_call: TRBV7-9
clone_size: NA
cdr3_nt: TGTGCCAGCAGCCCTCCACCGACAGGGACGGCAGATACGCAGTATTTT
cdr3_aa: CASSPPPTGTADTQYF

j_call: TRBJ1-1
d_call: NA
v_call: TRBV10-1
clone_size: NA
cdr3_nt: TGCGCCAGCAGCCTACAGAGGAACACTGAAGCTTTCTTT
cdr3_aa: CASSLQRNTEAFF

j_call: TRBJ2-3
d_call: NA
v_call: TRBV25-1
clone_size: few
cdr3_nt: TGTGCCAGCAGCGGAGGGCCTACATGGTCAGATACGCAGTATTTT
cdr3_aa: CASSGGPTWSDTQYF

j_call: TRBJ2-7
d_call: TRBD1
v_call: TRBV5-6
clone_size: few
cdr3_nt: TGTGCCAGCAGCGGGTGGGACAGGGGGGACCACGAGCAGTACTTC
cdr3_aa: CASSGWDRGDHEQYF

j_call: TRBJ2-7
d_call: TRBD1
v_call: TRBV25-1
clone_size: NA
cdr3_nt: TGTGCCAGCAGCCCTCCGACAGGGGGCTCTCGCGAGCAGTACTTC
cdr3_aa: CASSPPTGGSREQYF

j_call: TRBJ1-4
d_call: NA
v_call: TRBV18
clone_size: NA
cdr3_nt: TGTGCCAGCTCCCCTTTGGGGGGTACTAATGAAAAACTGTTTTTT
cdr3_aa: CASSPLGGTNEKLFF

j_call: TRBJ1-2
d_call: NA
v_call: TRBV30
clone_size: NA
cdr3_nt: TGTGCCTGGAGTGAGACGGTCCGGGATGGCTACACCTTC
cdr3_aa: CAWSETVRDGYTF

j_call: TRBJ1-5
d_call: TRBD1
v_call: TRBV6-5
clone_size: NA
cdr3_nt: TGTGCCAGCAGTTTAGGGGGCTGGCAGCCCCAGCATTTT
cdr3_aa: CASSLGGWQPQHF

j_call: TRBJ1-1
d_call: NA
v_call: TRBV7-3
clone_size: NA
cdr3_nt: TGTGCCAGCAGCAAAACCCCGGGAGTGAACACTGAAGCTTTCTTT
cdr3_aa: CASSKTPGVNTEAFF

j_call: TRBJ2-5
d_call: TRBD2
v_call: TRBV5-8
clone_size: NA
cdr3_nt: TGTGCCAGCAGCTTGATCCTAGCGGGGGGAGAGACCCAGTACTTC
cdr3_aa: CASSLILAGGETQYF

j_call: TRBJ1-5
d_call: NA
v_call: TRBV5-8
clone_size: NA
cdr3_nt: TGTGCCAGCAGCTTGGACCTTGGAGGACATCAGCCCCAGCATTTT
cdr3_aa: CASSLDLGGHQPQHF

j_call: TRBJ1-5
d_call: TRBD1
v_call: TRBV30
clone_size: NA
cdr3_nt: TGTGCCTGGAGTGTTCCTCTCGGGACAGGGGGCAGCAATCAGCCCCAGCATTTT
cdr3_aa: CAWSVPLGTGGSNQPQHF

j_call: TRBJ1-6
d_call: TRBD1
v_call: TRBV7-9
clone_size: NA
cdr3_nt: TGTGCCAGCAGCGTAGGACAGGGTTATTCACCCCTCCACTTT
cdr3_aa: CASSVGQGYSPLHF

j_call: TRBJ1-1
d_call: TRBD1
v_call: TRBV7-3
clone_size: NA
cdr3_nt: TGTGCCAGCAGCTTAATCGGGACAGGGAACACTGAAGCTTTCTTT
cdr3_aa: CASSLIGTGNTEAFF